These 15 T cell receptor beta chains were all obtained from the same sample, sequenced in a study of cytomegalovirus exposure and HLA in healthy donors. Sequenced by immunoSEQ multiplex PCR; TCRdb stores in-frame clones only, minus some. The sample lists 150,000 to 200,000 clones, roughly 88% occurring once. Sequences were obtained from PBMCs. These receptors came from a woman aged 18 to 35 in good health and CMV-seronegative.

The chain carries TRBV2 and TRBJ1-2, with unresolved D. The ends were cut back, 6 bases at V and 4 bases at J, with 15 bases in the middle. The CDR3 length is 14 residues. CDR1 is SNHLY, CDR2 FYNNEI, per germline. The CDR3 region has the DNA TGTGCCAGCAGCGCCGACAATTTCGGCTATGGCTACACCTTC. It translates to CASSADNFGYGYTF. Drawing the rest from reference TRBV2 and TRBJ1-2, the complete variable domain is EPEVTQTPSHQVTQMGQEVILRCVPISNHLYFYWYRQILGQKVEFLVSFYNNEISEKSEIFDDQFSVERPDGSNFTLKIRSTKLEDSAMYFCASSADNFGYGYTFGSGTRLTVV.

This chain connects TRBV4-2 to TRBJ1-1, with 7 bases matching TRBD1. This CDR3 comprises 17 residues. CDR1 is LGHNA and CDR2 is YNFKEQ in the germline V gene. V was pared by 4 bases and J by 3 bases, with 14 bases of the junction left unmatched. The CDR3 here is CASSRAGGRGSHTEAFF. The DNA for the CDR3 is TGTGCCAGCAGCCGGGCTGGGGGCAGGGGGAGTCACACTGAAGCTTTCTTT.

CDR3 amino acids: CASRIGPLGQPQHF. The CDR3 DNA follows: TGTGCCAGTAGAATCGGTCCCCTTGGTCAGCCCCAGCATTTT. V is TRBV19 and J is TRBJ1-5; D remains ambiguous. V was cut by 6 bases and J by 6 bases, with 15 bases left in between. CDR3 length equals 14 residues. In germline, CDR1 is LNHDA, CDR2 SQIVND (reference sequence).

The CDR3 sequence is CASGTRKNTGELFF. CDR3 nucleotide sequence: TGTGCCAGCGGGACACGAAAGAACACCGGGGAGCTGTTTTTT. The V gene is TRBV7-2, the J gene TRBJ2-2, with a possible D match to TRBD1 (6 bases). Trimming removed 8 bases at V and 1 base at J, with 11 bases between. CDR1 is SGHTA and CDR2 is FQGNSA in the germline V gene. The CDR3 covers 14 residues.

The CDR3 region is CASSPGQLYGYTF. The CDR3 DNA is TGTGCCAGCAGCCCGGGACAGCTCTATGGCTACACCTTC. The chain joins TRBV7-8 to TRBJ1-2; 7 bases align to TRBD1. The trim removed 5 bases at V and 4 bases at J, leaving 4 bases unmatched. The V gene's germline CDR1 is SGHVS and CDR2 FQNEAQ. The CDR3 totals 13 residues.

The chain joins TRBV9 to TRBJ1-3; no firm D call. This CDR3 has 16 amino acids. In germline, CDR1 is SGDLS, CDR2 YYNGEE. The V end was cut by 0 bases, the J end by 1 base, with 11 bases between. The CDR3 is CASSVAVSLSGNTIYF. In DNA form, the CDR3 reads TGTGCCAGCAGCGTAGCTGTTTCCTTATCTGGAAACACCATATATTTT.

The chain carries TRBV7-2 and TRBJ1-1; possible D gene TRBD1, 5 bases. Trimming shortened V by 4 bases and J by 3 bases, and 9 bases separated the two germline ends. Germline V gene sequence: CDR1 SGHTA, CDR2 FQGNSA. This CDR3 is 13 amino acids long. CDR3 in amino acids: CASSSVGDTEAFF. Here the CDR3 DNA reads TGTGCCAGCAGCTCAGTAGGGGACACTGAAGCTTTCTTT.

The CDR3 bases are TGCGCCAGCAGCGGGACAGGGAGTAGTTCACCCCTCCACTTT. Its protein is CASSGTGSSSPLHF. The rearrangement links TRBV4-1 to TRBJ1-6, with 9 nucleotides matching TRBD1. The CDR3 totals 14 residues. Per germline, CDR1 MGHRA and CDR2 YSYEKL. The V gene end was trimmed by 5 bases and the J gene end by 9 bases; junction bases not matched to a gene: 5.

This clone has a handful of counts. The gene calls are TRBV19 and TRBJ1-1, with D possibly being TRBD1 (5 bases). Trimming stripped 5 bases from V and 4 bases from J, with 23 bases between. The V gene's germline CDR1 is LNHDA and CDR2 SQIVND (reference sequence). The CDR3 extends over 17 amino acids. The CDR3 nucleotides are TGTGCCAGTAGTCCCAGGGATGGAGGGGCGAGGGGCACTGAAGCTTTCTTT. Translation: CASSPRDGGARGTEAFF.

CDR3 in DNA: TGCGCCAGCAGTCAACGGGACAGGCGTACCTACGAGCAGTACTTC. This gives the protein CASSQRDRRTYEQYF. The V gene is TRBV23-1, the J gene TRBJ2-7, with 8 bases matching TRBD1. TRBV23-1 is sorted into the ORF group, with uncertain function. The CDR3 is 15 residues long. Trimming took 2 bases from V and 2 from J; bases not matched to a gene: 5.

A single count supports this clone. The chain has TRBV5-1 and TRBJ2-4; 7 nucleotides align to TRBD1. Trimming took 3 bases from V and 1 from J; bases not matched to a gene: 10. Germline-derived CDR1 and CDR2 are SGHRS and YFSETQ. The CDR3 covers 17 residues. DNA of the CDR3: TGCGCCAGCAGCTCCCGCCAGGGGGTTCCGGCCAAAAACATTCAGTACTTC. It encodes CASSSRQGVPAKNIQYF.

The V and J genes are TRBV27 and TRBJ2-7, with TRBD2 identical over 7 bases. Germline V gene lookup returns CDR1 MNHEY and CDR2 SMNVEV (reference sequence). The CDR3 consists of 14 residues. V was pared by 3 bases and J by 2 bases, with 4 bases of the junction left unmatched. This CDR3 is CASSFTSAAYEQYF. The CDR3 DNA reads as TGTGCCAGCAGTTTCACTAGCGCGGCCTACGAGCAGTACTTC.

This clone was counted between two and nine times. The chain employs TRBV2 and TRBJ2-2; 7 bases agree with TRBD1. This CDR3 is 15 amino acids long. From germline, CDR1 is SNHLY and CDR2 FYNNEI. Losses at the gene ends were 4 bases for V and 6 bases for J; bases not matched to a gene: 8. This CDR3 is CASSVDRDIAGELFF. The CDR3 coding sequence is TGTGCCAGCAGTGTAGACAGGGATATCGCCGGGGAGCTGTTTTTT.

This rearrangement joins TRBV2 to TRBJ2-7, with no clear D. Germline values: CDR1 SNHLY, CDR2 FYNNEI. V gave up 6 bases and J gave up 0 bases, with 6 bases separating them. The length of the CDR3 is 12 residues. CDR3 in DNA: TGTGCCAGCAGAATCTCCTCCTACGAGCAGTACTTC. Translating gives CASRISSYEQYF.

The CDR3 here is CASSLTPGVSDTQYF. The CDR3, as DNA: TGTGCCAGCAGCTTAACGCCGGGGGTTAGCGATACGCAGTATTTT. This chain joins TRBV7-3 and TRBJ2-3; perhaps TRBD2 as D (6 bases). Germline values: CDR1 SGHTA, CDR2 FQGTGA. This CDR3 has 15 residues. Trimming stripped 0 bases from V and 6 bases from J, with 13 bases between.